This entry lists 32 T cell receptor beta chains sequenced from one sample in a study of blood T cells in healthy people across ages. Using a J-beta primer mix together with a sample-barcoded 5' primer, a second PCR was run for about 7 to 12 cycles. TCRdb ran MiXCR on the 5' RACE reads and lists one entry per CDR3 protein. This sample has some 1 million distinct CDR3 sequences, with more than 40% found just once. Sequencing was performed on blood. The receptors come from a woman aged 55-75 years in good health.

The J gene is TRBJ2-1, the V gene TRBV7-2; 16 bases are shared with TRBD2. Trimming at V came to 5 bases and at J to 6 bases, leaving 13 bases not matched to a gene. CDR3 length: 19 residues. Germline CDR1 and CDR2: SGHTA and FQGNSA. CDR3 residues: CASSPVPGLAGGPSNEQFF. CDR3 coding DNA: TGTGCCAGCAGCCCGGTCCCGGGACTAGCGGGAGGGCCGTCCAATGAGCAGTTCTTC.

This clonotype was detected a few times. A single base separates this from a much larger clone, so it may be a read error. The chain is built from TRBV10-3 and TRBJ2-3; D is unresolved. The V end was cut by 2 bases, the J end by 2 bases, with 8 bases between. Per the germline V gene, CDR1 is ENHRY and CDR2 is SYGVKD. The CDR3 is 14 amino acids. The CDR3 protein is CAISEAAVTDTQYF. In DNA, the CDR3 is TGTGCCATCAGTGAGGCAGCAGTCACAGATACGCAGTATTTT.

The chain couples TRBV4-1 to TRBJ2-5; tentatively, D is TRBD2 (6 bases). Matching the DNA end better, TRBJ2-7 makes the J call doubtful. Germline CDR1 is MGHRA and CDR2 is YSYEKL. This CDR3 has 15 residues. CDR3 bases: TGCGCCAGCAGCCCGTCGGGCGGGACGGGAAACGAGCAGTACTTC. Translation gives CASSPSGGTGNEQYF.

This clonotype was detected a few times. The rearrangement uses TRBV5-6 and TRBJ1-6; tentative D call: TRBD1 (5 bases). Germline assignment: CDR1 SGHDT and CDR2 YYEEEE. This CDR3 has 14 amino acids. Trimming removed 5 bases at V and 7 bases at J, with 13 bases between. CDR3 in DNA: TGTGCCAGCAGTTACAGGCCATCGAATTCACCCCTCCACTTT. It yields the protein CASSYRPSNSPLHF.

The rearrangement links TRBV10-2 to TRBJ2-7, with no clear D. CDR1 is WSHSY and CDR2 is SAAADI in the germline V gene. The CDR3 has 12 amino acids. The V end lost 0 bases, the J end lost 7 bases, and 7 bases lay between the germline ends. The CDR3 region has the DNA TGCGCCAGCAGTGAGTCCAGACATGAGCAGTACTTC. Translation gives CASSESRHEQYF.

The chain uses TRBV7-9 and TRBJ1-1; D unclear. Between the trimmed V and J ends, which lost 5 bases and 6 bases, there was a span of 10 bases. The CDR3 sequence is 12 residues long. CDR1 and CDR2 from the germline V gene are SEHNR and FQNEAQ (reference sequence). CDR3 DNA: TGTGCCAGCAGCCCTCCTGAGGCTGAAGCTTTCTTT. Encoded protein: CASSPPEAEAFF. Supplemented by reference TRBV7-9 and TRBJ1-1, the full variable domain reads DTGVSQNPRHKITKRGQNVTFRCDPISEHNRLYWYRQTLGQGPEFLTYFQNEAQLEKSRLLSDRFSAERPKGSFSTLEIQRTEQGDSAMYLCASSPPEAEAFFGQGTRLTVV.

This clonotype was seen more than once but under ten times. The rearrangement joins TRBV28 to TRBJ2-5, with 11 bases matching TRBD2. Germline CDR1 and CDR2: MDHEN and SYDVKM. V dropped 11 bases and J dropped 2; count of bases not matched to a gene: 4. This CDR3 region has 13 residues. CDR3 residues: CALAGGQQETQYF. The CDR3 DNA reads as TGTGCCCTAGCGGGAGGCCAACAAGAGACCCAGTACTTC.

V gene TRBV5-1 combines with J gene TRBJ1-2, with D tentatively TRBD1 (6 bases). The CDR3 length is 12 residues. V lost 7 bases, J lost 7 bases, and 14 bases lay in between. Germline V gene sequence: CDR1 SGHRS, CDR2 YFSETQ. The CDR3, as DNA: TGCGCCAGCGACGGGACACCGGGTGGCTACACCTTC. This encodes CASDGTPGGYTF. The full variable domain, in which reference TRBV5-1 and TRBJ1-2 provide the parts outside the CDR3, is KAGVTQTPRYLIKTRGQQVTLSCSPISGHRSVSWYQQTPGQGLQFLFEYFSETQRNKGNFPGRFSGRQFSNSRSEMNVSTLELGDSALYLCASDGTPGGYTFGSGTRLTVV.

Only a few counts were recorded for this clonotype. V and J are TRBV12-3 or TRBV12-4 and TRBJ1-4; D not resolved. The CDR3 is made up of 12 amino acids. The V and J ends lost 7 bases and 8 bases respectively, with 11 bases between them. CDR3 loop: CASTADGEKLFF. The CDR3 region has the DNA TGTGCCAGCACCGCGGACGGCGAAAAACTGTTTTTT.

As concerns this clonotype: One junction end disagrees with the germline gene, perhaps due to a read error. The chain employs TRBV18 and TRBJ2-1; TRBD1 aligns across 12 bases. CDR1 and CDR2 (germline): KGHSH, LQKENI. CDR3 length: 16 residues. CDR3 DNA: TGTGCCAGCTCACCAAGGGGACAGGGGGCATACAGTGAGCAGTTCTTC. Encoded protein: CASSPRGQGAYSEQFF.

The rearrangement joins TRBV29-1 to TRBJ2-7; D gene ambiguous. The DNA end favors TRBJ2-4, so the J call may be wrong. CDR3 size: 12 residues. CDR1 is SQVTM, CDR2 ANQGSEA, per germline. The chain's CDR3 is CSVVVTKNIQYF. DNA for the CDR3: TGCTCCGTAGTAGTTACCAAAAACATTCAGTACTTC.

As DNA, the CDR3 is TGTGCCAGCAGCTGGTCTAGCGGGATGATCTACGAGCAGTACTTC. Protein sequence: CASSWSSGMIYEQYF. The V call is TRBV7-9, the J call TRBJ2-7; 9 positions match TRBD2. The germline V gene encodes CDR1 SEHNR and CDR2 FQNEAQ (reference sequence). This CDR3 is 15 amino acids long. The trim removed 4 bases at V and 3 bases at J, leaving 7 bases unmatched.

This rearrangement joins TRBV29-1 to TRBJ2-7; TRBD1 agrees at 7 bases. Per the germline V gene, CDR1 is SQVTM and CDR2 is ANQGSEA. The CDR3 extends over 14 amino acids. J was trimmed by 5 bases and V by 4 bases; bases with no gene match: 11. This CDR3 reads CSVGRVSGQDEQYF. The CDR3 nucleotides are TGCAGCGTTGGCCGCGTTTCCGGACAGGACGAGCAGTACTTC.

This chain uses TRBV12-3 or TRBV12-4 with TRBJ2-1; a weak D match, TRBD1 (5 bases). V lost 2 bases to trimming and J lost 3 bases, with 14 bases between them. The CDR3 covers 16 residues. Written as DNA, the CDR3 is TGTGCCAGCAGTTTACGGACACGACAAAACTACAATGAGCAGTTCTTC. This codes for CASSLRTRQNYNEQFF.

V and J are TRBV3-1 and TRBJ2-3; 8 bases agree with TRBD2. This CDR3 has 20 residues. From germline, CDR1 is LGHDT and CDR2 YNNKEL (reference sequence). The junction had 16 bases not matched to a gene; V was cut back by 2 bases and J by 0 bases. CDR3 nucleotides: TGTGCCAGCAGCCAAAGGCTAAGAGGGGAGACTAGCGATAGCACAGATACGCAGTATTTT. Protein: CASSQRLRGETSDSTDTQYF.

The V call is TRBV7-9, the J call TRBJ1-2; D gene ambiguous. CDR3 length: 14 residues. Trimming left V 3 bases short and J 4 bases short, with 12 bases between. CDR1 is SEHNR and CDR2 is FQNEAQ in the germline V gene (reference sequence). CDR3 DNA sequence: TGTGCCAGCAGCTTCGGGGAAAGCGGCTATGGCTACACCTTC. Translating it yields CASSFGESGYGYTF.

The V gene is TRBV28, the J gene TRBJ2-5; D is undetermined. Trimming took 7 bases from V and 4 from J, leaving 16 bases between them. CDR1 is MDHEN and CDR2 is SYDVKM in the germline V gene. The CDR3 loop spans 14 amino acids. The CDR3 is CASTSLGPGETQYF. In DNA, the CDR3 is TGTGCCAGCACCTCTTTAGGGCCTGGAGAGACCCAGTACTTC.

V usage is TRBV21-1 and J usage is TRBJ1-2. TRBV21-1 is listed as a pseudogene. The length of the CDR3 is 14 residues. The DNA of the CDR3 is TGTGCCAGCAGCAAAGCGCTGCCAGACTATGGCTACACCTTC. Amino acid sequence: CASSKALPDYGYTF.

This chain connects TRBV9 to TRBJ2-3; a possible D gene is TRBD2 (6 bases). Trimming shortened V by 0 bases and J by 1 base, and 15 bases separated the two germline ends. This CDR3 comprises 17 residues. Germline CDR1 and CDR2: SGDLS and YYNGEE. The CDR3 sequence is CASSVAPIGTGTDTQYF. CDR3 sequence (DNA): TGTGCCAGCAGCGTAGCTCCCATAGGGACTGGCACAGATACGCAGTATTTT.

The J gene is TRBJ2-5, the V gene TRBV20-1, with 8 nucleotides matching TRBD2. The DNA end favors TRBJ2-7, so the J call may be wrong. The germline gives CDR1 DFQATT, CDR2 SNEGSKA (reference sequence). CDR3 length: 14 residues. As DNA, the CDR3 is TGCAGTGCTAGGGCAGGAGCGGGAGTCAACGAGCAGTACTTC. Translation gives CSARAGAGVNEQYF.

The V gene is TRBV6-5, the J gene TRBJ2-1; 9 bases align to TRBD2. The CDR3 spans 14 residues. Germline V gene lookup returns CDR1 MNHEY and CDR2 SVGAGI. Losses at the gene ends were 5 bases for V and 7 bases for J; bases not matched to a gene: 6. The CDR3, as DNA: TGTGCCAGCAGTCGACTAGCGGCGGGGAATGAGCAGTTCTTC. Its translation: CASSRLAAGNEQFF.

This chain joins TRBV2 and TRBJ2-6, with D perhaps TRBD1 or TRBD2 (5 bases each). The CDR3 runs 15 residues. Trimming left V 9 bases short and J 1 base short, with 13 bases between. CDR1 is SNHLY, CDR2 FYNNEI, per germline. CDR3 bases: TGTGCCAGTACATACGGGGCGTCTGGGGCCAACGTCCTGACTTTC. Its translation: CASTYGASGANVLTF. Together with reference TRBV2 and TRBJ2-6, the CDR3 gives the full variable domain: EPEVTQTPSHQVTQMGQEVILRCVPISNHLYFYWYRQILGQKVEFLVSFYNNEISEKSEIFDDQFSVERPDGSNFTLKIRSTKLEDSAMYFCASTYGASGANVLTFGAGSRLTVL.

This chain joins TRBV6-5 and TRBJ2-1; 12 bases line up with TRBD2. Germline V gene lookup returns CDR1 MNHEY and CDR2 SVGAGI. CDR3 length equals 16 residues. The V segment lost 4 bases and the J segment 10 bases; nucleotides outside the gene matches: 11. CDR3 loop: CASSFLPSGGAGEQFF. The CDR3 DNA sequence: TGTGCCAGCAGTTTCCTACCTAGCGGGGGGGCCGGGGAGCAGTTCTTC.

CDR3: CASSYTGSGKSSETQYF. CDR3 DNA sequence: TGTGCCAGCAGTTACACGGGTAGCGGGAAAAGCTCTGAGACCCAGTACTTC. V and J are TRBV6-6 and TRBJ2-5; the match to TRBD2 covers 8 bases. CDR1 is MNHNY, CDR2 SVGAGI, per germline (reference sequence). This CDR3 has 17 amino acids. Unmatched junction bases numbered 13, after V lost 2 bases and J lost 5 bases.

Worth noting for this clonotype: It may be a read error: a sequence one base away is much more abundant. V is TRBV12-3 or TRBV12-4 and J is TRBJ2-7, with D perhaps matching TRBD1 or TRBD2 (5 bases each). Trimming removed 1 base from V and 6 bases from J, with 16 bases in between. The CDR3 sequence is 15 residues long. CDR3 loop: CASSLGTGRGGEQYF. The CDR3 region has the DNA TGTGCCAGCAGTTTAGGAACGGGGCGAGGTGGCGAGCAGTACTTC.

This clonotype was detected once. The V gene is TRBV4-3, the J gene TRBJ2-7; 8 bases map to TRBD1. The CDR3 is 15 residues long. Per germline, CDR1 LGHNA and CDR2 YSLEER. V was pared by 0 bases and J by 4 bases, with 5 bases of the junction left unmatched. For the CDR3, the DNA is TGCGCCAGCAGCCAAGATGCAGGGGGCGCGTACGAGCAGTACTTC. This gives the protein CASSQDAGGAYEQYF.

V and J are TRBV3-1 and TRBJ2-1, with TRBD1 identical over 7 bases. This CDR3 spans 15 amino acids. Germline CDR1 reads LGHDT; CDR2 reads YNNKEL (reference sequence). The ends lost 4 bases at V and 3 bases at J; junction bases unmatched: 6. CDR3 nucleotide sequence: TGTGCCAGCAGCCTCCGACAGGGACGCTACAATGAGCAGTTCTTC. Its protein product is CASSLRQGRYNEQFF.

The chain recombines TRBV20-1 with TRBJ2-1, with 7 bases matching TRBD2. Germline V gene data show CDR1 as DFQATT and CDR2 as SNEGSKA (reference sequence). V lost 0 bases and J lost 5; bases outside the gene matches: 10. The CDR3 length is 16 residues. The CDR3 region is CSARDDGGSQNNEQFF. The DNA of the CDR3 is TGCAGTGCTAGAGATGACGGCGGGAGTCAAAACAATGAGCAGTTCTTC.

The chain has TRBV9 and TRBJ2-1; TRBD2 aligns across 13 bases. Germline V gene sequence: CDR1 SGDLS, CDR2 YYNGEE. The CDR3 covers 15 residues. Trimming cost V 0 bases and J 9 bases; bases outside gene matches: 3. The CDR3 DNA follows: TGTGCCAGCAGCGTAGCACTAGCGGGAGGGTCTGAGCAGTTCTTC. It yields the protein CASSVALAGGSEQFF.

The chain joins TRBV12-5 to TRBJ2-3, with 12 bases identical to TRBD2. The V segment lost 1 base and the J segment 7 bases; nucleotides outside the gene matches: 3. The CDR3 covers 15 residues. Germline CDR1 is LGHNT and CDR2 is FRNRAP. This CDR3 is CASGLATSGSNTQYF. The CDR3 nucleotides are TGTGCTAGTGGTTTGGCGACTAGCGGGAGTAATACGCAGTATTTT.

The chain recombines TRBV7-2 with TRBJ2-5, with 11 bases that match TRBD2. V was clipped by 6 bases and J by 5 bases; unmatched bases: 8. Germline lookup yields CDR1 SGHTA and CDR2 FQGNSA. This CDR3 is 15 amino acids long. CDR3 in amino acids: CASSNSGRASETQYF. The CDR3 DNA is TGTGCCAGCAGTAATAGCGGGAGGGCCTCGGAGACCCAGTACTTC.

V gene TRBV15 combines with J gene TRBJ2-5, with 12 bases that match TRBD2. The germline V gene has CDR1 LNHNV and CDR2 YYDKDF (reference sequence). The CDR3 runs to 17 residues. Unmatched junction bases numbered 11, after V lost 6 bases and J lost 3 bases. The CDR3 bases are TGTGCCACCAGACTTTCCTATAGGACTAGCGGGAAAGAGACCCAGTACTTC. Its protein is CATRLSYRTSGKETQYF.